Below, 14 T cell receptor beta chains from the same sample are listed, as sequenced in a study of cytomegalovirus exposure and HLA in healthy donors. Both 60 Vbeta primers and 13 Jbeta primers went into the PCR. Assay: immunoSEQ multiplex PCR; the TCRdb copy retains only in-frame clones and omits some. The data show some 90,000 clones, roughly 78% seen once. The sample comprised PBMCs. These receptors originate from a male donor in good health and CMV-seropositive.

The chain uses TRBV2 and TRBJ2-7, with 16 bases that match TRBD2. The CDR3 has 17 amino acids. V gave up 4 bases and J gave up 0 bases; unmatched junction bases: 3. Per germline, CDR1 SNHLY and CDR2 FYNNEI. The CDR3 sequence is CASSGGLAGGTSYEQYF. CDR3 DNA sequence: TGTGCCAGCAGTGGGGGACTAGCGGGAGGGACCTCCTACGAGCAGTACTTC.

This rearrangement joins TRBV6-1 to TRBJ2-7; D might be TRBD1 (5 bases). The V gene lost 0 bases and the J gene lost 2 bases, with 14 bases spanning the gap. Germline V gene lookup returns CDR1 MNHNS and CDR2 SASEGT. The CDR3 covers 16 residues. As DNA, the CDR3 is TGTGCCAGCAGTGAAGCTTCCCAGGGCTTGGCCTACGAGCAGTACTTC. It encodes CASSEASQGLAYEQYF.

This clone was counted only a few times. The J gene is TRBJ2-5, the V gene TRBV28, with 7 bases identical to TRBD1. The germline V gene has CDR1 MDHEN and CDR2 SYDVKM. Unmatched junction bases numbered 10, after V lost 7 bases and J lost 5 bases. The CDR3 length is 14 residues. CDR3 amino acids: CASTPDRVVETQYF. The CDR3 DNA reads TGTGCCAGCACCCCAGACAGGGTTGTCGAGACCCAGTACTTC. Supplemented by reference TRBV28 and TRBJ2-5, the full variable domain reads DVKVTQSSRYLVKRTGEKVFLECVQDMDHENMFWYRQDPGLGLRLIYFSYDVKMKEKGDIPEGYSVSREKKERFSLILESASTNQTSMYLCASTPDRVVETQYFGPGTRLLVL.

V is TRBV19 and J is TRBJ2-3; 14 positions match TRBD2. J gave up 5 bases and V 3 bases, and 7 bases lay outside the gene matches. The CDR3 sequence is 17 residues long. In germline, CDR1 is LNHDA, CDR2 SQIVND (reference sequence). CDR3 amino acids: CASSMTSGRASQDTQYF. CDR3 in DNA: TGTGCCAGTAGTATGACTAGCGGGAGGGCGTCTCAAGATACGCAGTATTTT.

The chain is built from TRBV6-1 and TRBJ2-2, with 8 bases identical to TRBD1. From germline, CDR1 is MNHNS and CDR2 SASEGT. After removal of 3 bases from V and 3 bases from J, the junction contained 3 bases not matched to a gene. CDR3 length: 15 residues. As DNA, the CDR3 is TGTGCCAGCAGTGAGGACAGGGCTGACACCGGGGAGCTGTTTTTT. As protein: CASSEDRADTGELFF.

The V and J genes are TRBV30 and TRBJ2-5; weak D call: TRBD1 (6 bases). The CDR3 spans 14 residues. Germline V lookup: CDR1 GTSNPN, CDR2 SVGIG (reference sequence). V was trimmed by 2 bases and J by 0 bases, leaving 10 bases between them. The CDR3 protein is CAWSSRDNQETQYF. The CDR3 bases are TGTGCCTGGAGTTCCCGGGACAACCAAGAGACCCAGTACTTC.

The CDR3 spells CASSLGQALVYTF. In nucleotides, the CDR3 is TGTGCCAGCAGCCTGGGACAGGCCCTCGTCTACACCTTC. The chain recombines TRBV4-2 with TRBJ1-2; 8 nucleotides match TRBD1. Germline loops: CDR1 LGHNA, CDR2 YNFKEQ. Trimming cost V 4 bases and J 10 bases; bases outside gene matches: 8. This CDR3 contains 13 residues.

The gene calls are TRBV27 and TRBJ2-3; maybe TRBD2 (5 bases). This CDR3 is 13 amino acids long. Germline CDR1 reads MNHEY; CDR2 reads SMNVEV (reference sequence). V was pared by 2 bases and J by 4 bases, with 7 bases between. DNA for the CDR3: TGTGCCAGCAGTTTAAGCGGATCAGATACGCAGTATTTT. It encodes CASSLSGSDTQYF.

The chain employs TRBV18 and TRBJ2-1, with 7 bases identical to TRBD2. CDR1 and CDR2 from the germline V gene are KGHSH and LQKENI. V lost 1 base and J lost 10; bases outside the gene matches: 1. This CDR3 comprises 12 residues. The CDR3 DNA reads as TGTGCCAGCTCACCACGGGAGGGCGAGCAGTTCTTC. This encodes CASSPREGEQFF.

CDR3 DNA sequence: TGTGCCAGCAGCTTAGGCCTAGCGGGAGGAAGTAGTGAGCAGTTCTTC. Its translation is CASSLGLAGGSSEQFF. The rearrangement links TRBV7-9 to TRBJ2-1, with 11 bases fitting TRBD2. Germline values: CDR1 SEHNR, CDR2 FQNEAQ (reference sequence). The trim removed 1 base at V and 9 bases at J, leaving 8 bases unmatched. The CDR3 runs 16 residues.

The chain recombines TRBV28 with TRBJ2-7; tentatively, D is TRBD1 (6 bases). The CDR3 consists of 15 residues. Germline CDR1 reads MDHEN; CDR2 reads SYDVKM. V was pared by 5 bases and J by 0 bases, with 14 bases between. CDR3 bases: TGTGCCAGCAGTCTAGCACAGGGTCCCTCCTACGAGCAGTACTTC. It is translated as CASSLAQGPSYEQYF.

This chain connects TRBV9 to TRBJ1-1, with unresolved D. Germline V lookup: CDR1 SGDLS, CDR2 YYNGEE. This CDR3 has 13 residues. Trimming removed 0 bases from V and 2 bases from J, with 5 bases in between. CDR3 protein: CASSVDSNTEAFF. CDR3 DNA sequence: TGTGCCAGCAGCGTAGATTCAAACACTGAAGCTTTCTTT.

V gene TRBV5-1 combines with J gene TRBJ1-2; possible D gene TRBD1, 6 bases. The germline V gene has CDR1 SGHRS and CDR2 YFSETQ. V shed 6 bases and J shed 3 bases, with 15 bases lying between them. The CDR3 runs 14 residues. Written as DNA, the CDR3 is TGCGCCAGCACGCCGGGACACCGGGACTATGGCTACACCTTC. It codes for CASTPGHRDYGYTF.

The V and J genes are TRBV19 and TRBJ2-1, with 10 bases lining up with TRBD2. CDR3 length: 15 residues. The germline V gene encodes CDR1 LNHDA and CDR2 SQIVND (reference sequence). V shed 4 bases and J 12 bases; nucleotides not matched to a gene: 12. Here the CDR3 DNA reads TGTGCCAGTAGTACAGCGGGAGGGCCCTCGGCTGGGCAGTTCTTC. Amino acids: CASSTAGGPSAGQFF.